Below, one TCR beta chain is given with its context. Its cognate antigen is unknown. These data belong to a study of Ad26.COV2.S vaccination and SARS-CoV-2 variants. Study-wide context: Ad26.COV2.S shots went into the muscle once or twice, 56 days apart. Regarding the study as a whole: Reported post-vaccination CD8+ and CD4+ T cell responses to spike showed substantial breadth. Overall T cell responses may have been underestimated by the analyses of TCR breadth and depth.

Here immunoSEQ multiplex PCR was the method, and the copy in TCRdb shows in-frame clones only, minus some. This table holds 350,000 to 500,000 clones, 90% found once. The treatment is: some 20 received Ad26.COV2.S at low or high dose, single or two shots; 5 received placebo; per-sample allocation not given. Collection of samples fell on day 63 after the first vaccine or placebo injection. The donor's status was that of an adult aged 18-55 years in Boston. Trimming pared 0 bases from V and 2 bases from J, leaving 6 bases between. This CDR3 is 13 amino acids long. Germline values: CDR1 SGHNT, CDR2 YYREEE (reference sequence).

Sample: peripheral blood, taken in a trial of Ad26.COV2.S vaccine versus placebo. The sequence derives from a person aged 18-60 years who received the Ad26.COV2.S COVID-19 vaccine or a placebo. The V call is TRBV5-4, the J call TRBJ2-7; D is unclear. The chain's CDR3 is CASSLGPTYEQYF. The CDR3 bases are TGTGCCAGCAGCTTGGGACCCACCTACGAGCAGTACTTC. The full variable domain, its missing parts supplied by reference TRBV5-4 and TRBJ2-7, is ETGVTQSPTHLIKTRGQQVTLRCSSQSGHNTVSWYQQALGQGPQFIFQYYREEENGRGNFPPRFSGLQFPNYSSELNVNALELDDSALYLCASSLGPTYEQYFGPGTRLTVT.